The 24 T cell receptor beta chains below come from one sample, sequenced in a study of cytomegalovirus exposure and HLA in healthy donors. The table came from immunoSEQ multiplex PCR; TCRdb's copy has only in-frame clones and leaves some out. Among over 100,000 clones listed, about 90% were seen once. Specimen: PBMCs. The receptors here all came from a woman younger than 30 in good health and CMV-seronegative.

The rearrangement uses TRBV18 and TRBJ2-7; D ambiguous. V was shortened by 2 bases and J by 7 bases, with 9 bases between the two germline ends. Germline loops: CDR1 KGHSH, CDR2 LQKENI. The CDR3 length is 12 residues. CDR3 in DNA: TGTGCCAGCTCACCATCCGGGTGGGAGCAGTACTTC. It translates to CASSPSGWEQYF.

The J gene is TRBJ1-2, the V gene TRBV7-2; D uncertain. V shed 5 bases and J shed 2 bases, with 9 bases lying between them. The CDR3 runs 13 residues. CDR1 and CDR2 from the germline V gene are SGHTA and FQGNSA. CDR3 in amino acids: CASSLQMNYGYTF. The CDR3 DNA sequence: TGTGCCAGCAGCCTTCAGATGAACTATGGCTACACCTTC.

CDR3 protein: CASSLQGAQYF. The CDR3 DNA is TGTGCCAGCAGCTTGCAGGGTGCACAGTACTTC. The chain joins TRBV5-8 to TRBJ2-7, with D tentatively TRBD1 (5 bases). V lost 1 base and J lost 10, with 9 bases in between. The CDR3 loop spans 11 amino acids. Germline V gene lookup returns CDR1 SGHTS and CDR2 YDEGEE.

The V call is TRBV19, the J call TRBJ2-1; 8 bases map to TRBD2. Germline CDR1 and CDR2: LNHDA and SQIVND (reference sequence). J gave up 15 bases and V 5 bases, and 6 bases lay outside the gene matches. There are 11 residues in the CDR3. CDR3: CASSVGTRLFF. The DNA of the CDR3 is TGTGCCAGTAGTGTAGGGACTAGGCTGTTCTTC.

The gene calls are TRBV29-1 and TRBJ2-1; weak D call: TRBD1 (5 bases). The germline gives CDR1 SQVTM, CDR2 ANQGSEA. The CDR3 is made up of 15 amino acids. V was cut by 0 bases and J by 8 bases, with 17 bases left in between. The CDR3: CSVEDPGFYWYEQFF. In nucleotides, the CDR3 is TGCAGCGTTGAAGATCCAGGGTTCTATTGGTATGAGCAGTTCTTC.

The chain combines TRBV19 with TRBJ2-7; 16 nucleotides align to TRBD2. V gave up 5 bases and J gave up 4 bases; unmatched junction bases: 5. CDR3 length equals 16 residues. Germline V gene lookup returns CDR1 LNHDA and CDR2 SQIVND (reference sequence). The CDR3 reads CASSYGTSGGVYEQYF. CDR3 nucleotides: TGTGCCAGTAGTTACGGGACTAGCGGGGGGGTTTACGAGCAGTACTTC.

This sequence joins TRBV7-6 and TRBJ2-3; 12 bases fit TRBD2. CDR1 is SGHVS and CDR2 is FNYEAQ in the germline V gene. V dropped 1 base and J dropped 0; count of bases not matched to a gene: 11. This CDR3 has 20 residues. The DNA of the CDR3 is TGTGCCAGCAGCTTAGTGACTAGCGGGAGTCGGTATACTAGCACAGATACGCAGTATTTT. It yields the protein CASSLVTSGSRYTSTDTQYF.

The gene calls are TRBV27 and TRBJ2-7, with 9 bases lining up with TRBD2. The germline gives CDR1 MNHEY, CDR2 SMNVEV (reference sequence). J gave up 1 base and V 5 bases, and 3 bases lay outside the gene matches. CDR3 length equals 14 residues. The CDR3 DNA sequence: TGTGCCAGCAGTCTAGCGGGAAGGTCCTACGAGCAGTACTTC. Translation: CASSLAGRSYEQYF.

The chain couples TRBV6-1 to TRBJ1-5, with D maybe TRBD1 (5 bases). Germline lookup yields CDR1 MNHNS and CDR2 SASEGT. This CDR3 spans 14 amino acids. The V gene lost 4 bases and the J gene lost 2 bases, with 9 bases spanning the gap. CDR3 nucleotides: TGTGCCAGCAGTGGACAGCCGGGCAATCAGCCCCAGCATTTT. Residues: CASSGQPGNQPQHF.

The CDR3 here is CASSPRLVLDEQFF. The DNA of the CDR3 is TGTGCCAGCAGCCCTCGACTGGTGCTGGATGAGCAGTTCTTC. V gene TRBV7-2 combines with J gene TRBJ2-1; D gene unclear. Germline values: CDR1 SGHTA, CDR2 FQGNSA. There are 14 residues in the CDR3. V lost 5 bases, J lost 8 bases, and 16 bases lay in between.

CDR3 DNA: TGTGCCAGCTCACCAAGGACTAGCGGGACTAGGACAGATACGCAGTATTTT. It specifies CASSPRTSGTRTDTQYF. The chain recombines TRBV18 with TRBJ2-3; 12 bases agree with TRBD2. Germline CDR1 KGHSH, CDR2 LQKENI. After removal of 2 bases from V and 3 bases from J, the junction contained 6 bases not matched to a gene. This CDR3 is 17 amino acids long.

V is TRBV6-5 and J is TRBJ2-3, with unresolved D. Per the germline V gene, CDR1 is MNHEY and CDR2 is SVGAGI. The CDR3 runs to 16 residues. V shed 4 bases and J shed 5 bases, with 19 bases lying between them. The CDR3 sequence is CASSSSRQGIKDTQYF. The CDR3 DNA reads TGTGCCAGCAGTTCATCCCGACAAGGCATAAAAGATACGCAGTATTTT.

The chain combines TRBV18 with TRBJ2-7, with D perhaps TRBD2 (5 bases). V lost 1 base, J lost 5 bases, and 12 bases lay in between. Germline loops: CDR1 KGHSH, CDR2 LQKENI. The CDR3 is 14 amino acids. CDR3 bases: TGTGCCAGCTCACCACTTCCTAGCCGACACGAGCAGTACTTC. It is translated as CASSPLPSRHEQYF. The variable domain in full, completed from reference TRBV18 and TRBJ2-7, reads NAGVMQNPRHLVRRRGQEARLRCSPMKGHSHVYWYRQLPEEGLKFMVYLQKENIIDESGMPKERFSAEFPKEGPSILRIQQVVRGDSAAYFCASSPLPSRHEQYFGPGTRLTVT.

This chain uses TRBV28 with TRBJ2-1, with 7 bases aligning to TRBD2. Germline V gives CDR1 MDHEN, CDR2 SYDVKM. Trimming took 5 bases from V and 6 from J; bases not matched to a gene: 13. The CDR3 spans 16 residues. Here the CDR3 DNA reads TGTGCCAGCAGTCGCGGGGGAGGTGGTCTTGCCAATGAGCAGTTCTTC. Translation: CASSRGGGGLANEQFF. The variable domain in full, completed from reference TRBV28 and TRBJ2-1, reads DVKVTQSSRYLVKRTGEKVFLECVQDMDHENMFWYRQDPGLGLRLIYFSYDVKMKEKGDIPEGYSVSREKKERFSLILESASTNQTSMYLCASSRGGGGLANEQFFGPGTRLTVL.

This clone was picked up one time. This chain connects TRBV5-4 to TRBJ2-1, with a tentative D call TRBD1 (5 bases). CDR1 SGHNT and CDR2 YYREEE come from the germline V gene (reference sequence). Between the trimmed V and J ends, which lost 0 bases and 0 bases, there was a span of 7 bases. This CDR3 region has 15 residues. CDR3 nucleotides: TGTGCCAGCAGCTTGGACAGGAGCTCCTACAATGAGCAGTTCTTC. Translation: CASSLDRSSYNEQFF.

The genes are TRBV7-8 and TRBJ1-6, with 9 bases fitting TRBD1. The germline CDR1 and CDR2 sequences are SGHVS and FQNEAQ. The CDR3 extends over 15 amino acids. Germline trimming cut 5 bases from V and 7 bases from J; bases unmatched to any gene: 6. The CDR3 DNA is TGTGCCAGCAGCGCATGGGACAGGGAGAATTCACCCCTCCACTTT. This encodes CASSAWDRENSPLHF.

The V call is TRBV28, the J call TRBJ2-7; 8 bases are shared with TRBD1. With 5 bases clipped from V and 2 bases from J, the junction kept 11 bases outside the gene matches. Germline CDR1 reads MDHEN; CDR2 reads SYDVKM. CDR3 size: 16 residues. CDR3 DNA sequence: TGTGCCAGCAGTCAACCCCGGACAGGGAAGGCCTACGAGCAGTACTTC. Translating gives CASSQPRTGKAYEQYF. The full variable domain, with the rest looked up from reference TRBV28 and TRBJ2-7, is DVKVTQSSRYLVKRTGEKVFLECVQDMDHENMFWYRQDPGLGLRLIYFSYDVKMKEKGDIPEGYSVSREKKERFSLILESASTNQTSMYLCASSQPRTGKAYEQYFGPGTRLTVT.

In nucleotides, the CDR3 is TGTGCCTGGAGCCCCCAGGGGAGCTATGGCTACACCTTC. Its protein product is CAWSPQGSYGYTF. V is TRBV30 and J is TRBJ1-2, with D possibly matching TRBD1 (6 bases). The V gene's germline CDR1 is GTSNPN and CDR2 SVGIG (reference sequence). Trimming took 3 bases from V and 4 from J, leaving 12 bases between them. The CDR3 spans 13 residues.

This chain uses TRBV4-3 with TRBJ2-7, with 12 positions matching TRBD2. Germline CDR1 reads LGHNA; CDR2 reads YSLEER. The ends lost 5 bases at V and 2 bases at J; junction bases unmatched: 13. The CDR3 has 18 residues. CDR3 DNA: TGCGCCAGCAGCGCCCTAGCGGGAGGGCCCTCCTTGACCTACGAGCAGTACTTC. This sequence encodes CASSALAGGPSLTYEQYF.

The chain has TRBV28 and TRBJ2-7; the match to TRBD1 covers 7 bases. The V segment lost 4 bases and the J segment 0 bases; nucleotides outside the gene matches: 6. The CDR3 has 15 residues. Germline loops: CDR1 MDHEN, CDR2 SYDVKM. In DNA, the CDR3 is TGTGCCAGCAGTTCAGGACAGGCCAGCTCCTACGAGCAGTACTTC. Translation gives CASSSGQASSYEQYF.

For the CDR3, the DNA is TGTGCCAGTGCTAGACAGGGGCAAGAGACCCAGTACTTC. Its translation: CASARQGQETQYF. This sequence joins TRBV5-4 and TRBJ2-5; the match to TRBD1 covers 8 bases. The V gene end was trimmed by 8 bases and the J gene end by 2 bases; junction bases not matched to a gene: 5. The CDR3 is 13 residues long. In germline, CDR1 is SGHNT, CDR2 YYREEE (reference sequence).

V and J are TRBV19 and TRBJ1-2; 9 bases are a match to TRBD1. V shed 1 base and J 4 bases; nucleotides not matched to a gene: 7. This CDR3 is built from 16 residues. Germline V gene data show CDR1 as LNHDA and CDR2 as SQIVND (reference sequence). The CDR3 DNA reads TGTGCCAGTAGTATAGCTCCGGGACAGGGAGTCTATGGCTACACCTTC. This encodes CASSIAPGQGVYGYTF.

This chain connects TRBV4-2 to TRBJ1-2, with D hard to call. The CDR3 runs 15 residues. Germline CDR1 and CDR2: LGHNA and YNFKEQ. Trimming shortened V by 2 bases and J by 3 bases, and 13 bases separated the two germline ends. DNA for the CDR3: TGTGCCAGCAGCCAACGACCGGGATTGGACTATGGCTACACCTTC. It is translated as CASSQRPGLDYGYTF.

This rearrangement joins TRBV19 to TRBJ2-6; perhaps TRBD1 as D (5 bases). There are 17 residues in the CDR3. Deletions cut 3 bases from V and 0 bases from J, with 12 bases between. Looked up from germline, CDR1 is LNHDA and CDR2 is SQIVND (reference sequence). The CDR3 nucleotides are TGTGCCAGTAGTATTCGGCCAGGGCCCTCTGGGGCCAACGTCCTGACTTTC. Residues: CASSIRPGPSGANVLTF.